The sample holds a few counts of the clone carrying this T cell receptor (beta chain). Antigen unknown. After 5'RACE with constant-segment primers, TCR alpha and TCR beta cDNA libraries carrying sample barcodes and UMIs were obtained. TCRdb reanalysed the 5' RACE reads using MiXCR and keeps one entry per CDR3 protein. The data show approximately 240,000 distinct CDR3 sequences, about 16% seen once. The data stem from a study of T-cell memory formation after mild COVID-19. General study findings and limits: For contracting clones, CD4+ ones sat mainly in CM and EM, CD8+ in EMRA. Clones contracting over day 15 to 85 were CD4/CD8 balanced, with later expanders leaning CD4+. The finding that pre-infection memory included some responding clones suggested that cross-reactive memory joined.

The CDR3 runs 18 residues. V dropped 0 bases and J dropped 0 bases, with 16 bases sitting between them. Germline loops: CDR1 SGHRS, CDR2 YFSETQ. V is TRBV5-1 and J is TRBJ1-3; tentative D call: TRBD1 (5 bases). The sequence was obtained from a man aged 18 to 29 who had mild COVID-19 (a few samples of this study predate the infection). Cell type and time point are not known. The sample taken for sequencing was PBMCs or a T cell subset sorted from them (not recorded which). The CDR3 region has the DNA TGCGCCAGCAGCTTGGAAGGGGCCGCCCTCTCCTCTGGAAACACCATATATTTT. Translating it yields CASSLEGAALSSGNTIYF.